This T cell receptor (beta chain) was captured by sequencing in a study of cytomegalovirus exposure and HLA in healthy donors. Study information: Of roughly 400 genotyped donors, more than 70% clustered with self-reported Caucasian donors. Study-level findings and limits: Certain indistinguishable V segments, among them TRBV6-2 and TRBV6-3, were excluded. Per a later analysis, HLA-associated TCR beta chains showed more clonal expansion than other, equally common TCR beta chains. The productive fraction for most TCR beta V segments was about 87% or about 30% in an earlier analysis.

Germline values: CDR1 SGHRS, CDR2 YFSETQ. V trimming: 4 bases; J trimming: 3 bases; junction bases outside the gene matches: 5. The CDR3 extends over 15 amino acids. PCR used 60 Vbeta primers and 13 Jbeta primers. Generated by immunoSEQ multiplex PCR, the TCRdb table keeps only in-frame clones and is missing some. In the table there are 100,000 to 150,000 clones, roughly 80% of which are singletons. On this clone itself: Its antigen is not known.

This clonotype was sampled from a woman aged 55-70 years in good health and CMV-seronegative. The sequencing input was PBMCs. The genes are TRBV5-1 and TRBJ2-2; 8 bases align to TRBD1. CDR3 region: CASSDRQGYTGELFF. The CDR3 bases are TGCGCCAGCAGCGACCGACAGGGGTACACCGGGGAGCTGTTTTTT.